This T cell receptor beta chain was identified during a study of blood T cell repertoires in COVID-19. Profiling relied on immunoSEQ multiplex PCR, and the TCRdb table lists in-frame clones only, not all of them. Of 180,000 or so clones in the sample, about nine tenths were seen once. Sequences were obtained from peripheral blood. This receptor was taken from a woman aged 55-69 years with COVID-19, enrolled during active disease.

The CDR3 nucleotides are TGTGCCAGTAGTATAAGACAGGGGATCTATAGCAATCAGCCCCAGCATTTT. This translates into CASSIRQGIYSNQPQHF. The chain has TRBV19 and TRBJ1-5; 8 bases fit TRBD1. The J segment lost 0 bases and the V segment lost 2 bases, leaving 6 bases of the junction unmatched. The CDR3 runs to 17 residues. Germline lookup yields CDR1 LNHDA and CDR2 SQIVND (reference sequence).